This T cell receptor (beta chain) comes out of a study of monozygotic twins with inflammatory bowel disease. Germline CDR1 SGHNT, CDR2 YYREEE (reference sequence). The CDR3 is 12 residues long. The UMIs contained a 6-nucleotide sample barcode. They were added by template switching during cDNA synthesis. TCRdb re-called the 5' RACE reads and catalogs CDR3 proteins one per entry, DNA excluded. This table holds some 210,000 distinct CDR3 sequences. The TCR comes from a human donor with ulcerative colitis or Crohn's disease, or a healthy co-twin of an affected twin (not recorded which). The specimen sequenced was blood. The chain has TRBV5-4 and TRBJ1-4. This CDR3 reads CASSLGSEKLFF.